This TCR beta chain was obtained from a study of human T cells and chemical hapten exposure. Study information: Minor volume differences among pooled libraries chiefly drove per-sample TCR yield variation.

Findings and limits, study-wide: Expanded TCRs showed more large CDR3 clusters than pre-sensitization or healthy control sets.

Unique molecular identifiers were linked by the library to individual cDNA molecules. MiXCR, applied by TCRdb to the RACE reads, yields one record per CDR3 protein. This sample yields more than 80,000 distinct CDR3 sequences, of which over 9.5% are seen a single time; 4.5% to 5% belongs to the top ten. V shed 5 bases and J 8 bases; nucleotides not matched to a gene: 12. Germline V lookup: CDR1 DFQATT, CDR2 SNEGSKA (reference sequence). The CDR3 is 14 amino acids. There are many counts of this clonotype. Its antigen is not known. Time point noted: patch test 2, 6 weeks after DPC sensitization. Treatment indicated: therapeutic diphenylcyclopropenone sensitization with weekly scalp DPC.

This clonotype was obtained from a woman in her fifties or sixties with alopecia areata. Some clones in this sample may be carry-over from other donors' samples. The chain couples TRBV20-1 to TRBJ2-1, with 7 bases lining up with TRBD2. This material consisted of whole blood, taken in connection with sensitization to the hapten diphenylcyclopropenone (DPC). Here the CDR3 reads CSAAGGGPSYEQFF. For the CDR3, the DNA is TGCAGTGCTGCTGGGGGGGGTCCTAGTTATGAGCAGTTCTTC.